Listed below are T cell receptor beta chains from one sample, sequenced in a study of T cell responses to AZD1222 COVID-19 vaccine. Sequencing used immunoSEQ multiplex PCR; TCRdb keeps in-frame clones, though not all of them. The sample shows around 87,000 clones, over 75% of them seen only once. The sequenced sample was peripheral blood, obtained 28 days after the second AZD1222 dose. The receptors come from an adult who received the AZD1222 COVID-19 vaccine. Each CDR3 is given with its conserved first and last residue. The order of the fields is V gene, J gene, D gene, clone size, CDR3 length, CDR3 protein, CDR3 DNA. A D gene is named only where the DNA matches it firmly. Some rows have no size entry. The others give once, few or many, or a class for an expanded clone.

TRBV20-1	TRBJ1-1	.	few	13	CSASRRRNTEAFF	TGCAGTGCCAGTCGAAGAAGGAACACTGAAGCTTTCTTT
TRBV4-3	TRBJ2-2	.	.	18	CASSQDWVTGANTGELFF	TGCGCCAGCAGCCAAGATTGGGTCACGGGGGCGAACACCGGGGAGCTGTTTTTT
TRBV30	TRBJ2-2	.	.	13	CAWTGGASGELFF	TGTGCCTGGACAGGGGGGGCGTCCGGGGAGCTGTTTTTT
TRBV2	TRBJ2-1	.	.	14	CASSRGNSYNEQFF	TGTGCCAGCAGTCGGGGGAACTCCTACAATGAGCAGTTCTTC
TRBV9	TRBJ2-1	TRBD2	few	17	CASSVGTAGGPYNEQFF	TGTGCCAGCAGCGTAGGCACAGCGGGAGGGCCCTACAATGAGCAGTTCTTC
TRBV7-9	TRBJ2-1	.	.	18	CASSPHRGGEETYNEQFF	TGTGCCAGCAGCCCCCATCGCGGCGGGGAAGAGACCTACAATGAGCAGTTCTTC
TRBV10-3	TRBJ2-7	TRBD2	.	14	CAINPSGESYEQYF	TGTGCCATCAATCCTAGCGGGGAATCATACGAGCAGTACTTC
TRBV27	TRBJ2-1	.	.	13	CASSYAGNNEQFF	TGTGCCAGCAGTTATGCAGGGAACAATGAGCAGTTCTTC
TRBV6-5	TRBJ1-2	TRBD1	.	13	CASSQTGGYGYTF	TGTGCCAGCAGCCAAACAGGGGGCTATGGCTACACCTTC
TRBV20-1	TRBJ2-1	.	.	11	CSARRHNEQFF	TGCAGTGCTAGGAGGCACAATGAGCAGTTCTTC
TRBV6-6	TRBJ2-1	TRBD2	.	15	CASRSGTRTYNEQFF	TGTGCCAGCAGATCCGGGACTAGGACCTACAATGAGCAGTTCTTC
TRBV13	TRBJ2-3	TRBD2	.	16	CASSPRLAGGLDTQYF	TGTGCCAGCAGTCCTCGACTAGCGGGGGGTCTAGATACGCAGTATTTT
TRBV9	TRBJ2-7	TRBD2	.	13	CASSAEHSGGQYF	TGTGCCAGCAGCGCCGAGCATAGCGGGGGCCAGTACTTC
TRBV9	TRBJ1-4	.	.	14	CASSSGGRGEKLFF	TGTGCCAGCAGCTCGGGGGGAAGGGGTGAAAAACTGTTTTTT
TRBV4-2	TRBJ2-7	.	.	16	CASSQGEVGQAYEQYF	TGTGCCAGCAGCCAAGGAGAGGTTGGCCAGGCTTACGAGCAGTACTTC
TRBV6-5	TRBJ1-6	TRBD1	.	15	CASKGQGAYNSPLHF	TGTGCCAGCAAGGGACAGGGGGCCTATAATTCACCCCTCCACTTT
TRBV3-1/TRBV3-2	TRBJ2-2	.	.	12	CASRKGSGELFF	TGTGCCAGCAGGAAGGGGTCCGGGGAGCTGTTTTTT
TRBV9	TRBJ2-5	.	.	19	CASRARPGLDRVSGETQYF	TGTGCCAGCAGAGCACGACCGGGGCTGGACCGAGTTTCGGGAGAGACCCAGTACTTC
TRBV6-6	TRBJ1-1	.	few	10	CASGPNEAFF	TGTGCCAGCGGCCCCAATGAAGCTTTCTTT
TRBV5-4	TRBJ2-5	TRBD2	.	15	CASSLAERGQETQYF	TGTGCCAGCAGCTTAGCAGAGCGGGGACAAGAGACCCAGTACTTC
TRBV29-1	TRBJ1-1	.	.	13	CSVVDRGNEGAFF	TGCAGCGTCGTCGACCGGGGGAATGAAGGAGCTTTCTTT
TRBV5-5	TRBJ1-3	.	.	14	CASTKRDGRNTIYF	TGTGCCAGCACAAAACGGGACGGAAGAAACACCATATATTTT
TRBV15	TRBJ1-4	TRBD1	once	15	CATSRDGQGSEKLFF	TGTGCCACCAGCAGAGATGGACAGGGGAGTGAAAAACTGTTTTTT
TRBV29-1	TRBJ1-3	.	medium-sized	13	CSVVRTDGNTIYF	TGCAGCGTTGTACGGACGGATGGAAACACCATATATTTT
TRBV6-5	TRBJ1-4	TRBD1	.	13	CASSRGTGSNLFF	TGTGCCAGCAGTAGAGGGACAGGCTCAAATCTGTTTTTT
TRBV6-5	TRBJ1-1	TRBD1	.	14	CASSSQGALTEAFF	TGTGCCAGCAGCTCACAGGGGGCGCTCACTGAAGCTTTCTTT
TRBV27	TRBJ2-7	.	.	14	CASSPRQASYEQYF	TGTGCCAGCAGTCCTCGACAGGCGTCCTACGAGCAGTACTTC
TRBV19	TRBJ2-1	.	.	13	CASSMGWGSEQFF	TGTGCCAGTAGTATGGGATGGGGGAGTGAGCAGTTCTTC
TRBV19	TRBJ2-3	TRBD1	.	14	CASSRDRDTDTQYF	TGTGCCAGTAGTAGGGACAGAGACACAGATACGCAGTATTTT
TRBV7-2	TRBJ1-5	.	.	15	CASSLVGDFNQPQHF	TGTGCCAGCAGCTTAGTTGGGGATTTTAATCAGCCCCAGCATTTT
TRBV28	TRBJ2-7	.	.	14	CASSLSAGSDEQYF	TGTGCCAGCAGTTTAAGTGCAGGGAGCGACGAGCAGTACTTC
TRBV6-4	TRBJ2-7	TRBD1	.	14	CASSENPTGAEQYF	TGTGCCAGCAGTGAGAATCCAACAGGGGCGGAGCAGTACTTC
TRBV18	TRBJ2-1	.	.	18	CASSPNEPGRVSYNEQFF	TGTGCCAGCTCACCGAACGAACCAGGACGGGTCTCCTACAATGAGCAGTTCTTC
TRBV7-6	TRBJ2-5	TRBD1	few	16	CASSSPRRTGKETQYF	TGTGCCAGCAGCTCCCCTCGTAGGACAGGCAAAGAGACCCAGTACTTC
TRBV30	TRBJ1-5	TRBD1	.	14	CAWSGGQGGQPQHF	TGTGCCTGGAGCGGCGGACAGGGGGGGCAGCCCCAGCATTTT
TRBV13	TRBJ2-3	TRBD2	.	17	CASSAWGLAGGVNTQYF	TGTGCCAGCAGCGCGTGGGGACTAGCGGGAGGTGTAAATACGCAGTATTTT
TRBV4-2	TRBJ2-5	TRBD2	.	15	CASSQEGGGVETQYF	TGTGCCAGCAGCCAAGAAGGCGGGGGGGTCGAGACCCAGTACTTC
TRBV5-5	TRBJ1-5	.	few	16	CASSSTGRVLNQPQHF	TGTGCCAGCAGCTCGACGGGACGGGTCCTAAATCAGCCCCAGCATTTT
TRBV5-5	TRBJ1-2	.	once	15	CASSLTGLANYGYTF	TGTGCCAGCAGCTTGACAGGGTTAGCTAACTATGGCTACACCTTC
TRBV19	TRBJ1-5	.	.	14	CASSNPYSNQPQHF	TGTGCCAGTAGTAACCCATATAGCAATCAGCCCCAGCATTTT
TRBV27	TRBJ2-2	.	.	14	CASSFRLNTGELFF	TGTGCCAGCAGTTTCCGGCTGAACACCGGGGAGCTGTTTTTT
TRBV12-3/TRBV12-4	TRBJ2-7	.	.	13	CASSRDNTYEQYF	TGTGCCAGTAGCAGGGACAACACCTACGAGCAGTACTTC
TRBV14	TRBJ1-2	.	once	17	CASSPDRFDQGAQGYTF	TGTGCCAGCAGTCCCGACCGTTTTGACCAGGGCGCACAGGGCTACACCTTC
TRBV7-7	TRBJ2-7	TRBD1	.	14	CASSRDRDSYEQYF	TGTGCTAGCAGCCGGGACAGGGACTCCTACGAGCAGTACTTC
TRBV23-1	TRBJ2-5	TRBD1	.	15	CASSRRQGKEETQYF	TGCGCCAGCAGTCGGAGACAGGGAAAGGAGGAGACCCAGTACTTC
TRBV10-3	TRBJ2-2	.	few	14	CAISESRGGGELFF	TGTGCCATCAGTGAATCCCGGGGAGGCGGGGAGCTGTTTTTT
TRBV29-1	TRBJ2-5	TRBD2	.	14	CSVSHLAGEETQYF	TGCAGCGTCTCCCATCTAGCGGGGGAAGAGACCCAGTACTTC
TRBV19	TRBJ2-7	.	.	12	CASKGTGIEQYF	TGTGCCAGTAAAGGGACGGGTATCGAGCAGTACTTC
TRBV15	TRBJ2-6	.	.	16	CATSRDASSGANVLTF	TGTGCCACCAGCAGAGATGCCAGCTCTGGGGCCAACGTCCTGACTTTC
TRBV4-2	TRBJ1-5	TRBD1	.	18	CASSQDSGRGGGNQPQHF	TGTGCCAGCAGCCAAGATTCAGGCAGGGGGGGCGGCAATCAGCCCCAGCATTTT
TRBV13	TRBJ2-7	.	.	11	CASSSRDEQYF	TGTGCCAGCAGTTCCAGGGACGAGCAGTACTTC
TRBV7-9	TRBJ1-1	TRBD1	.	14	CASSSDRAWAEAFF	TGTGCCAGCAGCTCTGACAGGGCGTGGGCTGAAGCTTTCTTT
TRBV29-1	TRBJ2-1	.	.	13	CSGLGWGSNEQFF	TGCAGCGGCCTAGGGTGGGGTTCCAATGAGCAGTTCTTC
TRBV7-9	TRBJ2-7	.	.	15	CASSNVEGLPNEQYF	TGTGCCAGCAGTAACGTGGAGGGACTTCCGAACGAGCAGTACTTC
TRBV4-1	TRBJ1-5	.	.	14	CASRYPRANQPQHF	TGCGCCAGCAGATATCCCAGGGCCAATCAGCCCCAGCATTTT
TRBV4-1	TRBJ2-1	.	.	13	CASSTQGWNEQFF	TGCGCCAGCTCAACTCAGGGGTGGAATGAGCAGTTCTTC
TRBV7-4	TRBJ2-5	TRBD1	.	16	CASSLSGQGAGETQYF	TGTGCCAGCAGCTTATCTGGACAGGGGGCGGGGGAGACCCAGTACTTC
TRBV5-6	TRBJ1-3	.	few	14	CASSFGQPGNTIYF	TGTGCCAGCAGCTTCGGACAGCCTGGAAACACCATATATTTT
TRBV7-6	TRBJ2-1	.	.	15	CASSFSGFKGNEQFF	TGTGCCAGCAGCTTTTCCGGATTCAAGGGGAATGAGCAGTTCTTC